This T cell receptor (beta chain) stems from a study of OX40 agonist ivuxolimab in advanced cancers. General study points: In the 0.1-3.0 mg/kg groups, partial responders showed among the lowest expansion. Low normalized clonal expansion also occurred in some nonresponding patients.

This clone turned up a few times. The antigen remains unidentified. Clones were read by immunoSEQ multiplex PCR, and TCRdb kept only the in-frame ones, dropping some. The table shows some 41,000 clones, with roughly 90% occurring only once. The CDR3 loop spans 15 amino acids. Germline CDR1 reads SGHTA; CDR2 reads FQGNSA. V was cut by 1 base and J by 2 bases, with 9 bases left in between. J is TRBJ2-1 and V is TRBV7-2; D is unclear. The sequencing here drew on CD4+ or CD8+ T cells sorted from blood, taken in a trial of the OX40 agonist ivuxolimab. This clonotype originated in an adult with an advanced solid tumor such as melanoma, head and neck, liver or kidney cancer. The CDR3 loop reads CASSLVAVPYNEQFF. In DNA form, the CDR3 reads TGTGCCAGCAGCTTAGTTGCGGTCCCCTACAATGAGCAGTTCTTC.